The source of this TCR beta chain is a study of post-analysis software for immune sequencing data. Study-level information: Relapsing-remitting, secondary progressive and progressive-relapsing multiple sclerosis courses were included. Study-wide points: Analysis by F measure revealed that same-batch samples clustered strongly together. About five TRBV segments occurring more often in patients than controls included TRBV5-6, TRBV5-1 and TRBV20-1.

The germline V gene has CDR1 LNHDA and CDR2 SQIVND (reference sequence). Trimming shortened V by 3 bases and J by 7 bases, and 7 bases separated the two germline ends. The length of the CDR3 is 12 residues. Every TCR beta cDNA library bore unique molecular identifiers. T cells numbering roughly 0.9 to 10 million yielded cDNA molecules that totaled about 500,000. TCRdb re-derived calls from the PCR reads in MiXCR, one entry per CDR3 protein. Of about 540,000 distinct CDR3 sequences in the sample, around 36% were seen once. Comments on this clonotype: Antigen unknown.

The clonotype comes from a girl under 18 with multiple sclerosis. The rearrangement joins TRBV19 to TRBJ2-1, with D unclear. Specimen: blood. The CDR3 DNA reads TGTGCCAGTAGTATTGTCCCAAATGAGCAGTTCTTC. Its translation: CASSIVPNEQFF.